Below, 2 T cell receptor beta chains from the same sample are listed, as sequenced in a study of radiotherapy plus CTLA-4 blockade in lung cancer. Libraries were prepared by immunoSEQ multiplex PCR; TCRdb keeps only in-frame clonotypes and omits some of them. The sample contains tens of thousands of clones, approximately 79% of which appear only once. The input for sequencing was peripheral blood, taken from a patient treated with radiotherapy plus ipilimumab. Source of these receptors: a human donor with non-small cell lung cancer whose response to radiotherapy plus ipilimumab could not be evaluated. Some clones in this sample may be carry-over from other donors' samples.

The chain is built from TRBV23-1 and TRBJ1-6, with D tentatively TRBD1 (5 bases). TRBV23-1 is an ORF, and what it does is uncertain. V was clipped by 4 bases and J by 11 bases, with 18 bases between them. This CDR3 has 15 amino acids. The CDR3 reads CASSPPPQGRAPLHF. For the CDR3, the DNA is TGCGCCAGCAGTCCCCCCCCGCAGGGCCGGGCACCCCTCCACTTT.

The gene calls are TRBV28 and TRBJ2-5; D might be TRBD1 (5 bases). Germline values: CDR1 MDHEN, CDR2 SYDVKM. V lost 4 bases, J lost 4 bases, and 16 bases lay in between. This CDR3 has 15 amino acids. CDR3 amino acids: CASSSPQGGGETQYF. DNA for the CDR3: TGTGCCAGCAGTTCCCCCCAGGGCGGTGGAGAGACCCAGTACTTC. The entire variable domain, with the rest obtained from reference TRBV28 and TRBJ2-5, is as follows: DVKVTQSSRYLVKRTGEKVFLECVQDMDHENMFWYRQDPGLGLRLIYFSYDVKMKEKGDIPEGYSVSREKKERFSLILESASTNQTSMYLCASSSPQGGGETQYFGPGTRLLVL.